This passage covers 30 T cell receptor beta chains from one sample sequenced in a study of beta chain features in type 1 diabetes. TCRB transcripts that were expressed got sequenced, as all of the isolated RNA had been reverse transcribed. Profiled with immunoSEQ multiplex PCR; TCRdb holds only in-frame clones, not every one. The data contain roughly 150,000 clones, approximately 10% of them singletons. Sequenced material: central memory CD4+ T cells from blood. Receptors originate from a young man in good health.

This clone was observed a few times. The germline gene is not matched at one end of the junction; a read error may be the cause. The J gene is TRBJ2-1, the V gene TRBV28, with TRBD1 matching over 8 bases. CDR3 length: 13 residues. The V gene's germline CDR1 is MDHEN and CDR2 SYDVKM. The CDR3, as DNA: TGTGCCAGCAGTTCCCGGGGGCAGGGACAGGACCTCTTC. It is translated as CASSSRGQGQDLF.

This chain links TRBV5-1 with TRBJ2-5; 7 positions agree with TRBD2. The CDR3 totals 14 residues. Germline trimming cut 4 bases from V and 4 bases from J; bases unmatched to any gene: 7. Germline V CDR1 and CDR2: SGHRS, YFSETQ. In nucleotides, the CDR3 is TGCGCCAGCAGCCGTCGGGCTAGCGGAGAGACCCAGTACTTC. Protein sequence: CASSRRASGETQYF.

The rearrangement links TRBV2 to TRBJ2-3; 8 bases are a match to TRBD1. J gave up 8 bases and V 4 bases, and 5 bases lay outside the gene matches. CDR1 is SNHLY, CDR2 FYNNEI, per germline. The CDR3 spans 13 residues. The CDR3 region has the DNA TGTGCCAGCAGTGGCAGGGGGCTGGGTACGCAGTATTTT. Amino acids: CASSGRGLGTQYF.

The chain links TRBV28 to TRBJ2-7; perhaps TRBD1 as D (6 bases). The CDR3 covers 14 residues. Germline V CDR1 and CDR2: MDHEN, SYDVKM. Trimming removed 7 bases at V and 2 bases at J, with 15 bases between. CDR3 amino acids: CASTWGHRTYEQYF. The CDR3 region has the DNA TGTGCCAGCACCTGGGGGCACAGAACCTACGAGCAGTACTTC.

The chain uses TRBV10-3 and TRBJ1-6, with D perhaps TRBD1 (6 bases). The germline gives CDR1 ENHRY, CDR2 SYGVKD. V shed 6 bases and J shed 7 bases, with 16 bases lying between them. The CDR3 is made up of 15 amino acids. DNA for the CDR3: TGTGCCATCAGGAAGAACGGACAGAAGAATTCACCCCTCCACTTT. Translated, it gives CAIRKNGQKNSPLHF.

The CDR3 DNA reads TGTGCCAGCAGCGTAGAGGGACAGGGAGGAAAACTGTTTTTT. Translating it yields CASSVEGQGGKLFF. V is TRBV9 and J is TRBJ1-4, with 9 bases aligning to TRBD1. Germline V gives CDR1 SGDLS, CDR2 YYNGEE. This CDR3 contains 14 residues. J was trimmed by 10 bases and V by 0 bases; bases with no gene match: 4.

In its sample, this clone was seen a few times. The chain combines TRBV27 with TRBJ2-7; 7 bases fit TRBD2. Germline trimming cut 6 bases from V and 2 bases from J; bases unmatched to any gene: 7. This CDR3 comprises 14 residues. Germline-derived CDR1 and CDR2 are MNHEY and SMNVEV (reference sequence). The CDR3 here is CASSRGGGTYEQYF. The CDR3 DNA is TGTGCCAGCAGCCGCGGGGGAGGAACCTACGAGCAGTACTTC.

This clone came up a few times. The chain is built from TRBV19 and TRBJ2-4; 7 positions agree with TRBD1. V shed 7 bases and J 0 bases; nucleotides not matched to a gene: 15. The germline gives CDR1 LNHDA, CDR2 SQIVND (reference sequence). This CDR3 has 18 residues. Here the CDR3 DNA reads TGTGCCAGTACCCAGATGAATGGCCCAGGGGGAGCCAAAAACATTCAGTACTTC. Translated: CASTQMNGPGGAKNIQYF.

This clone showed up just a few times. The rearrangement links TRBV10-3 to TRBJ2-1; tentatively, D is TRBD1 (7 bases). V was shortened by 8 bases and J by 4 bases, with 18 bases between the two germline ends. The CDR3 runs to 15 residues. Germline CDR1 ENHRY, CDR2 SYGVKD. Here the CDR3 reads CAIAKEGARYNEQFF. For the CDR3, the DNA is TGTGCCATCGCTAAGGAGGGGGCCCGTTACAATGAGCAGTTCTTC.

This clone has only a few counts. The rearrangement uses TRBV19 and TRBJ2-1; D may be TRBD1 (6 bases). V was clipped by 5 bases and J by 3 bases, with 17 bases between them. CDR1 is LNHDA, CDR2 SQIVND, per germline (reference sequence). The CDR3 is 16 residues long. Here the CDR3 reads CASSVEQGSSYNEQFF. DNA for the CDR3: TGTGCCAGTAGTGTCGAACAGGGATCCAGCTACAATGAGCAGTTCTTC.

The chain carries TRBV4-1 and TRBJ1-1, with 8 bases fitting TRBD1. The CDR3 sequence is 16 residues long. Looked up from germline, CDR1 is MGHRA and CDR2 is YSYEKL. The junction had 8 bases not matched to a gene; V was cut back by 2 bases and J by 3 bases. The CDR3 bases are TGCGCCAGCAGCCAAAGCGCCAGGGGGCGTTACACTGAAGCTTTCTTT. Its protein product is CASSQSARGRYTEAFF.

The CDR3 protein is CASSLVAQDIYNEQFF. CDR3 bases: TGTGCCAGCAGCTTAGTGGCACAGGATATCTACAATGAGCAGTTCTTC. V gene TRBV7-6 combines with J gene TRBJ2-1; TRBD1 might be the D (5 bases). CDR3 length equals 16 residues. Germline-derived CDR1 and CDR2 are SGHVS and FNYEAQ. V shed 1 base and J shed 3 bases, with 13 bases lying between them.

The rearrangement joins TRBV18 to TRBJ2-7; the D call may be TRBD1 or TRBD2 (5 bases each). The CDR3 totals 14 residues. The V end lost 3 bases, the J end lost 0 bases, and 9 bases lay between the germline ends. The germline CDR1 and CDR2 sequences are KGHSH and LQKENI. CDR3 DNA: TGTGCCAGCTCACCGGCAGGGAGCTCCTACGAGCAGTACTTC. Translation gives CASSPAGSSYEQYF.

The CDR3 bases are TGTGCCAGCAGCGTAGGTGAAGGGAGCAATCAGCCCCAGCATTTT. Translation: CASSVGEGSNQPQHF. The chain has TRBV9 and TRBJ1-5; no firm D call. Trimming removed 0 bases from V and 1 base from J, with 8 bases in between. This CDR3 comprises 15 residues. Per germline, CDR1 SGDLS and CDR2 YYNGEE.

V gene TRBV15 combines with J gene TRBJ2-1; TRBD2 matches at 8 bases. The length of the CDR3 is 16 residues. The junction had 5 bases not matched to a gene; V was cut back by 1 base and J by 3 bases. Germline V CDR1 and CDR2: LNHNV, YYDKDF (reference sequence). The CDR3 spells CATSRGNSGNYNEQFF. In DNA form, the CDR3 reads TGTGCCACCAGCAGAGGGAATAGCGGGAACTACAATGAGCAGTTCTTC.

The table lists this clone with many counts. CDR3 sequence reads: CASTGRRTRPGEQYF. DNA for the CDR3: TGTGCCAGCACCGGGAGGCGGACCCGACCGGGGGAGCAGTACTTC. The chain couples TRBV2 to TRBJ2-7; 7 positions agree with TRBD2. The trim removed 7 bases at V and 7 bases at J, leaving 16 bases unmatched. Germline V gene sequence: CDR1 SNHLY, CDR2 FYNNEI. The CDR3 has 15 amino acids.

There are a few counts of this clone. The CDR3 region is CASSFPTESYEQYF. CDR3 in DNA: TGTGCCAGCAGTTTCCCGACAGAGTCCTACGAGCAGTACTTC. The chain employs TRBV6-6 and TRBJ2-7; maybe TRBD1 (5 bases). V lost 4 bases and J 1 base, leaving 11 bases between the germline ends. Germline V gives CDR1 MNHNY, CDR2 SVGAGI (reference sequence). This CDR3 spans 14 amino acids.

This clone came up a few times. The genes are TRBV7-2 and TRBJ1-2; 7 positions match TRBD1. Germline CDR1 is SGHTA and CDR2 is FQGNSA. V dropped 5 bases and J dropped 2; count of bases not matched to a gene: 8. The CDR3 has 15 residues. The CDR3 sequence is CASSEKQGSNYGYTF. CDR3 DNA: TGTGCCAGCAGCGAGAAACAGGGGTCGAACTATGGCTACACCTTC.

The genes are TRBV5-1 and TRBJ2-3; possible D gene TRBD2, 6 bases. CDR3 size: 15 residues. The germline V gene has CDR1 SGHRS and CDR2 YFSETQ. V lost 2 bases and J 5 bases, leaving 15 bases between the germline ends. CDR3 nucleotides: TGCGCCAGCAGCTTACAAGGGACTGCCGGAGATACGCAGTATTTT. Translating it yields CASSLQGTAGDTQYF.

The chain couples TRBV10-3 to TRBJ2-7; perhaps TRBD2 as D (6 bases). Looked up from germline, CDR1 is ENHRY and CDR2 is SYGVKD. V was cut by 0 bases and J by 0 bases, with 9 bases left in between. The CDR3 covers 15 residues. In nucleotides, the CDR3 is TGTGCCATCAGTGAGTCGGGTAGCGGCTCCTACGAGCAGTACTTC. It encodes CAISESGSGSYEQYF.

This chain's CDR3 is CASSAYRGTGLTEAFF. In DNA form, the CDR3 reads TGTGCCAGCAGCGCCTACCGAGGGACAGGTTTAACTGAAGCTTTCTTT. The chain uses TRBV9 and TRBJ1-1; TRBD1 matches 8 bases. Germline trimming cut 3 bases from V and 5 bases from J; bases unmatched to any gene: 12. CDR1 is SGDLS and CDR2 is YYNGEE in the germline V gene. There are 16 residues in the CDR3.

This clone was recorded a few times. This chain uses TRBV9 with TRBJ2-2; 11 bases line up with TRBD2. V gave up 8 bases and J gave up 5 bases; unmatched junction bases: 8. The CDR3 has 15 amino acids. Germline loops: CDR1 SGDLS, CDR2 YYNGEE. The CDR3 nucleotides are TGTGCCAGTAGGCTAGCGGGAGGAAATACCGGGGAGCTGTTTTTT. This translates into CASRLAGGNTGELFF.

This chain joins TRBV27 and TRBJ1-4, with D perhaps TRBD1 (5 bases). Trimming cost V 4 bases and J 4 bases, with 16 bases left between them. The germline CDR1 and CDR2 sequences are MNHEY and SMNVEV (reference sequence). There are 16 residues in the CDR3. The CDR3 region has the DNA TGTGCCAGCAGTTCCGAAGGGGAGCGGGGTAATGAAAAACTGTTTTTT. Translated: CASSSEGERGNEKLFF.

The chain combines TRBV7-2 with TRBJ2-7; tentatively, D is TRBD1 or TRBD2 (5 bases each). The CDR3 length is 15 residues. Germline V gene sequence: CDR1 SGHTA, CDR2 FQGNSA. Trimming took off 5 bases at V and 3 bases at J, with 17 bases between the two ends. CDR3: CASSLREGQGYEQYF. CDR3 nucleotide sequence: TGTGCCAGCAGCCTCCGAGAGGGGCAGGGCTACGAGCAGTACTTC. The variable domain in full, with the rest retrieved from reference TRBV7-2 and TRBJ2-7, is GAGVSQSPSNKVTEKGKDVELRCDPISGHTALYWYRQSLGQGLEFLIYFQGNSAPDKSGLPSDRFSAERTGGSVSTLTIQRTQQEDSAVYLCASSLREGQGYEQYFGPGTRLTVT.

The chain couples TRBV30 to TRBJ2-7; D is perhaps TRBD1 (5 bases). Germline values: CDR1 GTSNPN, CDR2 SVGIG (reference sequence). The CDR3 is 14 amino acids. V was trimmed by 1 base and J by 3 bases, leaving 13 bases between them. In nucleotides, the CDR3 is TGTGCCTGGAGTGACAGGACAATGGGCTACGAGCAGTACTTC. It codes for CAWSDRTMGYEQYF.

The chain is built from TRBV4-2 and TRBJ2-5, with 7 bases fitting TRBD2. V was pared by 0 bases and J by 9 bases, with 10 bases of the junction left unmatched. The CDR3 covers 15 residues. Germline CDR1 reads LGHNA; CDR2 reads YNFKEQ. The DNA of the CDR3 is TGTGCCAGCAGCCAAGATTTGGAGGGAGGGCGGTCCCAGTACTTC. Translated: CASSQDLEGGRSQYF.

The CDR3 sequence: CASSPVQGTQYF. The DNA of the CDR3 is TGTGCCAGCTCACCGGTCCAGGGGACCCAGTACTTC. The chain employs TRBV18 and TRBJ2-5; tentatively, D is TRBD1 (5 bases). The CDR3 extends over 12 amino acids. The V and J ends lost 3 bases and 7 bases respectively, with 9 bases between them. Germline lookup yields CDR1 KGHSH and CDR2 LQKENI.

This rearrangement joins TRBV4-1 to TRBJ2-2; 7 bases match TRBD1. V trimming: 5 bases; J trimming: 4 bases; junction bases outside the gene matches: 4. In germline, CDR1 is MGHRA, CDR2 YSYEKL. The length of the CDR3 is 14 residues. The CDR3 spells CASSSRQGTGELFF. CDR3 bases: TGCGCCAGCAGCAGTCGACAGGGCACCGGGGAGCTGTTTTTT.

The rearrangement joins TRBV27 to TRBJ1-5; D perhaps matches TRBD1 (5 bases). Germline V CDR1 and CDR2: MNHEY, SMNVEV (reference sequence). The length of the CDR3 is 14 residues. Trimming removed 4 bases from V and 4 bases from J, with 11 bases in between. CDR3 in DNA: TGTGCCAGCAGTTCGGGACGGAATAATCAGCCCCAGCATTTT. Its translation is CASSSGRNNQPQHF.

The gene calls are TRBV5-1 and TRBJ1-1; 7 nucleotides line up with TRBD1. The CDR3 is 14 residues long. Germline-derived CDR1 and CDR2 are SGHRS and YFSETQ. The V and J ends lost 6 bases and 0 bases, in that order; junction bases with no gene match: 5. The CDR3 DNA sequence: TGCGCCAGCACCATGACAGGGTTGAACACTGAAGCTTTCTTT. This gives the protein CASTMTGLNTEAFF. Variable domain in full (rest from reference TRBV5-1 and TRBJ1-1): KAGVTQTPRYLIKTRGQQVTLSCSPISGHRSVSWYQQTPGQGLQFLFEYFSETQRNKGNFPGRFSGRQFSNSRSEMNVSTLELGDSALYLCASTMTGLNTEAFFGQGTRLTVV.